This T cell receptor (beta chain) was documented in a study of shared clonotypes between healthy human individuals. Looking at the study overall: For every donor, three CD4 naive, three CD4 memory, two CD8 naive and one CD8 memory plates were used.

Negatively enriched CD4+ T cells were divided by CD45RA into naive and memory. The CDR3 length is 14 residues. Germline-derived CDR1 and CDR2 are PRHDT and FYEKMQ (reference sequence). The ends were cut back, 5 bases at V and 4 bases at J, with 14 bases in the middle. At the deep level, the assay was run. TCRdb's table, derived via immunoSEQ multiplex PCR, lists solely in-frame clones and lacks some. Of under 2,500,000 clones listed, approximately 94% were seen once; the top ten hold 0.1% to 0.15%. The sample was naive CD4+ T cells sorted from blood. The subset was: CD45RA+ positively selected. The chain carries TRBV13 and TRBJ2-5, with D possibly matching TRBD2 (5 bases). The sequence came from a man aged 18 to 29 in good health. CDR3 bases: TGTGCCAGCAGCCCTCTGAGGGCGCGAGAGACCCAGTACTTC. It yields the protein CASSPLRARETQYF.